Listed here are 16 T cell receptor beta chains from one sample, sequenced in a study of shared clonotypes between healthy human individuals. Sequenced by immunoSEQ multiplex PCR; TCRdb stores in-frame clones only, minus some. The repertoire holds 950,000 to 1,100,000 clones, with approximately 80% as singletons. Material: memory CD4+ T cells from PBMCs. Subset of the sample: CD45RA-negative fraction. The receptors derive from a man between 18 and 29 years old in good health. Some clones in this sample may be carry-over from other donors' samples.

About this clone: This sequence may be a read error, since a much larger clone differs from it by one base. The CDR3 bases are TGCGCCAGCAGCGAACCCTACAATGAGCAGTTCTTC. This codes for CASSEPYNEQFF. The chain employs TRBV5-1 and TRBJ2-1, with unresolved D. This CDR3 is 12 amino acids long. Trimming left V 4 bases short and J 2 bases short, with 4 bases between. Germline CDR1 is SGHRS and CDR2 is YFSETQ.

The rearrangement uses TRBV28 and TRBJ2-3; D possibly corresponds to TRBD2 (6 bases). Germline CDR1 is MDHEN and CDR2 is SYDVKM. CDR3 length equals 13 residues. The V end lost 6 bases, the J end lost 2 bases, and 9 bases lay between the germline ends. The CDR3 DNA is TGTGCCAGCAGGCGGGACCCCACAGATACGCAGTATTTT. Its translation: CASRRDPTDTQYF.

In its sample, this clone was seen a few times. J is TRBJ1-5 and V is TRBV28; 9 nucleotides line up with TRBD1. The CDR3 consists of 15 residues. Germline-derived CDR1 and CDR2 are MDHEN and SYDVKM. J was trimmed by 6 bases and V by 6 bases; bases with no gene match: 9. CDR3 sequence (DNA): TGTGCCAGCAGCCCCGGGACAGGGTACGGTCAGCCCCAGCATTTT. Translated: CASSPGTGYGQPQHF.

In regard to this clone: At the DNA level, this CDR3 is encoded by other sequences in the same sample as well. This chain links TRBV7-2 with TRBJ1-5, with 8 bases identical to TRBD1. From germline, CDR1 is SGHTA and CDR2 FQGNSA. Trimming cost V 1 base and J 6 bases; bases outside gene matches: 2. The CDR3 has 14 amino acids. CDR3 nucleotides: TGTGCCAGCAGCTTAGACAGGGGGGGTCAGCCCCAGCATTTT. Residues: CASSLDRGGQPQHF.

As to this clone: The sample holds other DNA sequences that translate to the same CDR3. The chain uses TRBV18 and TRBJ2-5, with 8 bases matching TRBD1. J was trimmed by 1 base and V by 3 bases; bases with no gene match: 1. CDR3 length: 14 amino acids. Germline V CDR1 and CDR2: KGHSH, LQKENI. Here the CDR3 DNA reads TGTGCCAGCTCACCTGGGACAGGCCAAGAGACCCAGTACTTC. Residues: CASSPGTGQETQYF.

Details on this clone: Since a much larger clone is just one base distant, this may be a read error. Other DNA variants within this sample encode the same CDR3. The J gene is TRBJ1-1, the V gene TRBV6-5; the D gene is possibly TRBD1 (5 bases). This CDR3 comprises 14 residues. Germline assignment: CDR1 MNHEY and CDR2 SVGAGI. The V gene lost 0 bases and the J gene lost 3 bases, with 8 bases spanning the gap. DNA for the CDR3: TGTGCCAGCAGTTACTCGAGAGGGGACACTGAAGCTTTCTTT. Residues: CASSYSRGDTEAFF.

This chain connects TRBV7-3 to TRBJ2-3; 7 positions agree with TRBD2. V trimming: 5 bases; J trimming: 5 bases; junction bases outside the gene matches: 10. CDR1 is SGHTA and CDR2 is FQGTGA in the germline V gene. The length of the CDR3 is 15 residues. The DNA of the CDR3 is TGTGCCAGCAGCCCCCCGGGGACTACACAAGATACGCAGTATTTT. Amino acids: CASSPPGTTQDTQYF.

The chain recombines TRBV5-4 with TRBJ2-7; D is perhaps TRBD1 (6 bases). The V gene lost 6 bases and the J gene lost 3 bases, with 13 bases spanning the gap. Germline loops: CDR1 SGHNT, CDR2 YYREEE (reference sequence). CDR3 length: 13 residues. The chain's CDR3 is CASKQTQGYEQYF. DNA of the CDR3: TGTGCCAGCAAGCAAACACAGGGCTACGAGCAGTACTTC.

The chain is built from TRBV7-6 and TRBJ1-5; possible D gene TRBD1, 5 bases. CDR1 and CDR2 from the germline V gene are SGHVS and FNYEAQ. V was trimmed by 5 bases and J by 6 bases, leaving 14 bases between them. CDR3 length: 14 residues. The CDR3 reads CASSKRGGAQPQHF. In nucleotides, the CDR3 is TGTGCCAGCAGCAAAAGGGGTGGGGCTCAGCCCCAGCATTTT.

This clone was seen at least ten times. This rearrangement joins TRBV4-1 to TRBJ2-1, with D possibly TRBD2 on 5 matching bases. CDR3 length equals 16 residues. Germline V gene data show CDR1 as MGHRA and CDR2 as YSYEKL. V lost 3 bases and J 4 bases, leaving 16 bases between the germline ends. Here the CDR3 DNA reads TGCGCCAGCAGCCAGGCCAGCGGAGGAAGTTACAATGAGCAGTTCTTC. This translates into CASSQASGGSYNEQFF.

This clone appeared a single time. The V gene is TRBV25-1, the J gene TRBJ2-5, with D possibly matching TRBD1 (5 bases). The CDR3 is 12 amino acids. The V and J ends lost 5 bases and 11 bases respectively, with 15 bases between them. CDR1 MGHDK and CDR2 SYGVNS come from the germline V gene. This CDR3 is CASSFSRGPQYF. Written as DNA, the CDR3 is TGTGCCAGCAGTTTTAGTAGGGGTCCGCAGTACTTC.

J is TRBJ2-5 and V is TRBV19; 15 positions match TRBD2. Per germline, CDR1 LNHDA and CDR2 SQIVND (reference sequence). CDR3 length: 18 residues. V lost 6 bases, J lost 2 bases, and 10 bases stayed unmatched. CDR3 in amino acids: CASSLRGLAGGLQETQYF. CDR3 coding DNA: TGTGCCAGTAGCCTCCGCGGACTAGCGGGAGGGCTTCAAGAGACCCAGTACTTC.

V usage is TRBV19 and J usage is TRBJ2-7; D not certain. The CDR3 is 14 amino acids. Germline V gene sequence: CDR1 LNHDA, CDR2 SQIVND (reference sequence). V lost 6 bases to trimming and J lost 0 bases, with 12 bases between them. CDR3 residues: CASRSVGSSYEQYF. CDR3 in DNA: TGTGCCAGTAGATCTGTAGGTTCCTCCTACGAGCAGTACTTC.

This chain joins TRBV15 and TRBJ2-1, with 7 bases fitting TRBD1. V shed 3 bases, J shed 5 bases, and the junction held 1 base outside the gene matches. In germline, CDR1 is LNHNV, CDR2 YYDKDF (reference sequence). The length of the CDR3 is 13 residues. In nucleotides, the CDR3 is TGTGCCACCAGCAGGGGACAGAACAATGAGCAGTTCTTC. Protein sequence: CATSRGQNNEQFF.

The chain has TRBV5-6 and TRBJ2-1, with D unresolved. This CDR3 comprises 13 residues. V was pared by 0 bases and J by 10 bases, with 11 bases between. Germline values: CDR1 SGHDT, CDR2 YYEEEE. The CDR3 loop reads CASSLAELFEQFF. CDR3 nucleotide sequence: TGTGCCAGCAGCTTGGCCGAATTATTCGAGCAGTTCTTC.

This clone was observed once. The chain couples TRBV10-1 to TRBJ2-1; TRBD2 matches at 8 bases. CDR1 and CDR2 (germline): WNHNN, SYGVQD (reference sequence). V lost 0 bases, J lost 9 bases, and 10 bases stayed unmatched. The CDR3 has 16 residues. The CDR3 region has the DNA TGCGCCAGCAGTGAGTCAATGGGACTAGGAAGGGGTGAGCAGTTCTTC. Amino acids: CASSESMGLGRGEQFF.